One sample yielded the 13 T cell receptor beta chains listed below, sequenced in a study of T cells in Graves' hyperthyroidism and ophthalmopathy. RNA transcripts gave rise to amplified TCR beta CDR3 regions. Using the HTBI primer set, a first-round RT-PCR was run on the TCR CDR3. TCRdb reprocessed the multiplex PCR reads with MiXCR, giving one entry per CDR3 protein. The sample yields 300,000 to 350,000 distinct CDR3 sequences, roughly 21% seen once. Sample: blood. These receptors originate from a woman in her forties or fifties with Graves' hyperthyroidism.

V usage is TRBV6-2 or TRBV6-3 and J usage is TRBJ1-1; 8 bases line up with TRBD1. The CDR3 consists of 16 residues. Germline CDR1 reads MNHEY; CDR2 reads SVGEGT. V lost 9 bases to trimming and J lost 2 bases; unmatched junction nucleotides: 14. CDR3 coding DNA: TGTGCCAGTCAATCTTACCCCGGGACAGGTAACACTGAAGCTTTCTTT. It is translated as CASQSYPGTGNTEAFF.

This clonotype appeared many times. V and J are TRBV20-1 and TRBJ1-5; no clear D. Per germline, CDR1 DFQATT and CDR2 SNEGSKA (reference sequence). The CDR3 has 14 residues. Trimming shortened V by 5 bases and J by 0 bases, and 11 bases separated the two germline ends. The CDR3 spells CSAAQKYSNQPQHF. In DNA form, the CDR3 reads TGCAGTGCTGCACAGAAATATAGCAATCAGCCCCAGCATTTT.

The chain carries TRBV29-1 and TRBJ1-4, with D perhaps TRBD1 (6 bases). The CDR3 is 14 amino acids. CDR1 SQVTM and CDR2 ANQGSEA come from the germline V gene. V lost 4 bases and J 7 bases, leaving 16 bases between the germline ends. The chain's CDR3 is CSVVASGEGEKLFF. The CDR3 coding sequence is TGCAGCGTTGTGGCGTCAGGGGAGGGTGAAAAACTGTTTTTT.

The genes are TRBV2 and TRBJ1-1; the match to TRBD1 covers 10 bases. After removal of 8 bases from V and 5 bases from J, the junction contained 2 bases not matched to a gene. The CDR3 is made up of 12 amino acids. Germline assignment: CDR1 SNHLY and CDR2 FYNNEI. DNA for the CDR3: TGTGCCAGCTTGGACAGGGGGACTGAAGCTTTCTTT. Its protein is CASLDRGTEAFF.

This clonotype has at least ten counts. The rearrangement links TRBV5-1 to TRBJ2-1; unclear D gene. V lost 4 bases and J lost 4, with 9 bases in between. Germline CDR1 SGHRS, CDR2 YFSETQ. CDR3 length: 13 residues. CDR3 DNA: TGCGCCAGCAGCCACGACGGATACAATGAGCAGTTCTTC. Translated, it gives CASSHDGYNEQFF.

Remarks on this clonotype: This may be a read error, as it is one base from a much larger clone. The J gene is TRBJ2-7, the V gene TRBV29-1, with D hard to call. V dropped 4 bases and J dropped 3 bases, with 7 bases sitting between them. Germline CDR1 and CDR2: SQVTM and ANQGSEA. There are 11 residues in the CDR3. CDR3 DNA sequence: TGCAGCGTTGGAGAGTACTACGAGCAGTACTTC. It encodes CSVGEYYEQYF.

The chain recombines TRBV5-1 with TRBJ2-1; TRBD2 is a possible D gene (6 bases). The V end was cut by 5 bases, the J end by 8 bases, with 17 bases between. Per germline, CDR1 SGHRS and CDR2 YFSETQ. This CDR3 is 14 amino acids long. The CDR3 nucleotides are TGCGCCAGCAGAAGGGGCGGGGACTTGGATGAGCAGTTCTTC. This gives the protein CASRRGGDLDEQFF.

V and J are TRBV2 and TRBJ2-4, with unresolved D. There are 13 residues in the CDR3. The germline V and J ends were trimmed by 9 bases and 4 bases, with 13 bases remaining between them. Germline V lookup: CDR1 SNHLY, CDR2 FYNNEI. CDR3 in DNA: TGTGCCAGAGGTGTCGGTCCGAAAAACATTCAGTACTTC. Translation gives CARGVGPKNIQYF.

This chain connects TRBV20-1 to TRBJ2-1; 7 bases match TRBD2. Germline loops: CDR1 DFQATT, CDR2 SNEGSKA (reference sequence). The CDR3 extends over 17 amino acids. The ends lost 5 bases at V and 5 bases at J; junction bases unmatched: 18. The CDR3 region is CSAPQDWVGGPNNEQFF. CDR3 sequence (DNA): TGCAGTGCTCCTCAGGATTGGGTGGGAGGGCCCAACAATGAGCAGTTCTTC.

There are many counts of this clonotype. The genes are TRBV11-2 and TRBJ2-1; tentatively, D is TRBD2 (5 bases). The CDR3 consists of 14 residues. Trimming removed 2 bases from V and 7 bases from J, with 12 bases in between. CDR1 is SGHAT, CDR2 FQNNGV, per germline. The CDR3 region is CASSLRGLHNEQFF. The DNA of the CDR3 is TGTGCCAGCAGCTTACGGGGATTGCATAATGAGCAGTTCTTC. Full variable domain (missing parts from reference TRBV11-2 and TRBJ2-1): EAGVAQSPRYKIIEKRQSVAFWCNPISGHATLYWYQQILGQGPKLLIQFQNNGVVDDSQLPKDRFSAERLKGVDSTLKIQPAKLEDSAVYLCASSLRGLHNEQFFGPGTRLTVL.

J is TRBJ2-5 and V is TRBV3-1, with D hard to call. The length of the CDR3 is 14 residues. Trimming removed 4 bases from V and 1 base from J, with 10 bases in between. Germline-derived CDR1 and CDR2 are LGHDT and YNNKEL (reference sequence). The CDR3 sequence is CASSPWSSQETQYF. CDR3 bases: TGTGCCAGCAGCCCTTGGTCTAGCCAAGAGACCCAGTACTTC.

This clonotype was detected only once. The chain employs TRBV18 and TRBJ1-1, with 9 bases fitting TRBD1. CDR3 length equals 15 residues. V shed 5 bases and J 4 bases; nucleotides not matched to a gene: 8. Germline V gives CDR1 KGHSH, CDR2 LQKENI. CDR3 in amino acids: CASSDTGGAGTEAFF. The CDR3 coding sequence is TGTGCCAGCTCAGACACAGGGGGCGCGGGCACTGAAGCTTTCTTT.

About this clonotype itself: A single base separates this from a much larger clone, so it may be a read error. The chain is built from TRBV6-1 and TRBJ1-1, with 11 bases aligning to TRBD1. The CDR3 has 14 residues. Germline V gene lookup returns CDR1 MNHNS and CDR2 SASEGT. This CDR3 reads CVSSGQGAIAEAFF. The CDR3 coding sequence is TGTGTCAGCAGTGGACAGGGGGCAATAGCTGAAGCTTTCTTT.